These 22 T cell receptor beta chains originate from one sample sequenced in a study of blood T cells in healthy people across ages. Sample-barcoded 5' priming and a J-beta primer mix drove a second PCR of roughly 6 to 12 cycles. One entry per CDR3 protein results from TCRdb running MiXCR on the 5' RACE reads. The sample consists of hundreds of thousands of distinct CDR3 sequences, 45% to 50% of them appearing once. Sequencing was carried out using blood. The receptors here all came from a woman aged 60-75 years in good health.

V gene TRBV27 combines with J gene TRBJ1-3, with D hard to call. CDR1 and CDR2 (germline): MNHEY, SMNVEV (reference sequence). The length of the CDR3 is 12 residues. V was shortened by 8 bases and J by 0 bases, with 5 bases between the two germline ends. DNA for the CDR3: TGTGCCAGCGGCTTCTCTGGAAACACCATATATTTT. Residues: CASGFSGNTIYF.

This clonotype showed up just a few times. The rearrangement uses TRBV24-1 and TRBJ2-6; TRBD2 is a possible D gene (6 bases). V was pared by 5 bases and J by 4 bases, with 11 bases between. The germline V gene encodes CDR1 KGHDR and CDR2 SFDVKD. This CDR3 is 15 amino acids long. The CDR3 protein is CATSGSRGGANVLTF. CDR3 coding DNA: TGTGCCACCAGTGGATCCCGGGGGGGGGCCAACGTCCTGACTTTC.

Only a few counts were recorded for this clonotype. V and J are TRBV10-3 and TRBJ2-7, with TRBD1 identical over 10 bases. Germline V gene sequence: CDR1 ENHRY, CDR2 SYGVKD. With 11 bases clipped from V and 4 bases from J, the junction kept 11 bases outside the gene matches. The CDR3 is 14 amino acids. The CDR3 here is CAGSGTGDFYEQYF. DNA for the CDR3: TGTGCCGGTAGCGGGACAGGGGATTTTTACGAGCAGTACTTC.

This clonotype showed up many times. One end of the junction is discordant with germline, which a read error may explain. The rearrangement links TRBV28 to TRBJ2-5; D may correspond to TRBD1 or TRBD2 (5 bases each). CDR3 length: 15 amino acids. The V gene's germline CDR1 is MDHEN and CDR2 SYDVKM. Here the CDR3 DNA reads TGCGCCAGCAGCTTGGGGCAGGGACCGCAAGAGACCCAGTACTTC. Amino acids: CASSLGQGPQETQYF.

This clonotype occurred a few times. The chain employs TRBV20-1 and TRBJ2-3; possibly TRBD2 for D (5 bases). The CDR3 consists of 14 residues. The V end lost 3 bases, the J end lost 2 bases, and 12 bases lay between the germline ends. The germline gives CDR1 DFQATT, CDR2 SNEGSKA (reference sequence). CDR3 DNA sequence: TGCAGTGCTAGCCCCCGGAGGTCCACAGATACGCAGTATTTT. This translates into CSASPRRSTDTQYF.

Only a few counts were recorded for this clonotype. The chain links TRBV7-2 to TRBJ2-5, with D unresolved. CDR1 and CDR2 (germline): SGHTA, FQGNSA. Trimming left V 5 bases short and J 7 bases short, with 23 bases between. This CDR3 region has 16 residues. In DNA form, the CDR3 reads TGTGCCAGCAGCCCACAGACTTACCTCGGCGGCGGGACCCAGTACTTC. Its translation is CASSPQTYLGGGTQYF.

This clonotype was seen a few times. The V gene is TRBV7-7, the J gene TRBJ2-7; D might be TRBD1 (5 bases). Germline CDR1 SSHAT, CDR2 FNYEAQ (reference sequence). This CDR3 contains 14 residues. Trimming cost V 0 bases and J 4 bases, with 10 bases left between them. The CDR3 coding sequence is TGTGCCAGCAGCTTAGCCAGGGTAGGTTACGAGCAGTACTTC. Translation: CASSLARVGYEQYF.

The chain employs TRBV7-9 and TRBJ1-4, with 7 bases lining up with TRBD1. The germline CDR1 and CDR2 sequences are SEHNR and FQNEAQ (reference sequence). V lost 5 bases, J lost 3 bases, and 6 bases stayed unmatched. The CDR3 is 15 amino acids. The CDR3 loop reads CASSPRQGSNEKLFF. For the CDR3, the DNA is TGTGCCAGCAGCCCTAGACAGGGTTCTAATGAAAAACTGTTTTTT.

This clonotype has only a few counts. The V call is TRBV20-1, the J call TRBJ2-7; D not certain. Trimming pared 6 bases from V and 4 bases from J, leaving 10 bases between. The CDR3 is 11 residues long. In germline, CDR1 is DFQATT, CDR2 SNEGSKA (reference sequence). The CDR3 sequence is CSAAQGYEQYF. CDR3 in DNA: TGCAGTGCCGCCCAAGGATACGAGCAGTACTTC.

The chain is built from TRBV7-2 and TRBJ2-7; the D gene is possibly TRBD2 (5 bases). The CDR3 sequence is 14 residues long. V lost 5 bases and J lost 6, with 17 bases in between. The V gene's germline CDR1 is SGHTA and CDR2 FQGNSA. CDR3 loop: CASSPAGFGLEQYF. Written as DNA, the CDR3 is TGTGCCAGCAGCCCGGCGGGCTTTGGGCTCGAGCAGTACTTC.

Only a few counts were recorded for this clonotype. The CDR3 loop is CASTPPRENPYEQYF. The CDR3 DNA follows: TGTGCCAGCACTCCCCCCAGAGAGAACCCCTACGAGCAGTACTTC. V usage is TRBV28 and J usage is TRBJ2-7, with unresolved D. The germline V gene encodes CDR1 MDHEN and CDR2 SYDVKM. The CDR3 has 15 residues. Trimming took off 7 bases at V and 2 bases at J, with 18 bases between the two ends.

This chain uses TRBV20-1 with TRBJ2-7; 9 bases map to TRBD2. In germline, CDR1 is DFQATT, CDR2 SNEGSKA (reference sequence). This CDR3 has 15 amino acids. The CDR3 region is CSLGGAGLASDEQYF. CDR3 DNA sequence: TGCAGCCTCGGGGGGGCGGGACTAGCATCCGACGAGCAGTACTTC.

The V call is TRBV9, the J call TRBJ2-3; D not certain. V gave up 1 base and J gave up 2 bases, with 11 bases separating them. The germline V gene encodes CDR1 SGDLS and CDR2 YYNGEE. The CDR3 extends over 15 amino acids. In nucleotides, the CDR3 is TGTGCCAGCAGCGTACGGGCACAAACCACAGATACGCAGTATTTT. It translates to CASSVRAQTTDTQYF.

The rearrangement uses TRBV20-1 and TRBJ1-2, with D possibly matching TRBD1 (5 bases). The CDR3 is 11 residues long. Trimming cost V 0 bases and J 9 bases, with 8 bases left between them. Germline V gene lookup returns CDR1 DFQATT and CDR2 SNEGSKA (reference sequence). CDR3 bases: TGCAGTGCTAGAGATTCGGGGCGCTACACCTTC. Its protein is CSARDSGRYTF.

This chain links TRBV20-1 with TRBJ2-7; the match to TRBD2 covers 9 bases. The CDR3 totals 15 residues. The V and J ends lost 5 bases and 7 bases, in that order; junction bases with no gene match: 15. Germline CDR1 and CDR2: DFQATT and SNEGSKA (reference sequence). The CDR3 here is CSAPGVAGVISEQYF. The CDR3 DNA reads as TGCAGTGCTCCCGGGGTAGCGGGAGTAATTAGTGAGCAGTACTTC.

The gene calls are TRBV20-1 and TRBJ2-2; 7 nucleotides agree with TRBD1. Germline V gene sequence: CDR1 DFQATT, CDR2 SNEGSKA (reference sequence). After removal of 0 bases from V and 8 bases from J, the junction contained 6 bases not matched to a gene. The CDR3 extends over 14 amino acids. CDR3 nucleotides: TGCAGTGCTAGAGAAATGACAGGGTTTGGGGAGCTGTTTTTT. Residues: CSAREMTGFGELFF.

This chain connects TRBV4-3 to TRBJ2-3, with TRBD2 identical over 8 bases. The V gene end was trimmed by 2 bases and the J gene end by 0 bases; junction bases not matched to a gene: 4. CDR1 and CDR2 (germline): LGHNA, YSLEER. The CDR3 consists of 16 residues. The CDR3 sequence: CASSQSAGVSTDTQYF. In DNA form, the CDR3 reads TGCGCCAGCAGCCAATCAGCGGGAGTTAGCACAGATACGCAGTATTTT.

Points on this clonotype: An end of the junction does not agree with germline; a read error may underlie this. This chain joins TRBV5-1 and TRBJ2-1, with 10 bases identical to TRBD2. The CDR3 covers 16 residues. The germline CDR1 and CDR2 sequences are SGHRS and YFSETQ. The CDR3 region is CASSLGGTSANNEQFF. CDR3 nucleotides: TGCGCCAGCAGTTTGGGGGGGACTAGCGCGAACAATGAGCAGTTCTTC.

In DNA form, the CDR3 reads TGTGCCAGCACTCGCGCAGGGGCGAATCACGAGCAGTACTTC. Translated: CASTRAGANHEQYF. The gene calls are TRBV12-3 or TRBV12-4 and TRBJ2-7, with D tentatively TRBD1 (6 bases). The CDR3 runs to 14 residues. Trimming left V 7 bases short and J 5 bases short, with 18 bases between.

This rearrangement joins TRBV20-1 to TRBJ2-1, with TRBD2 identical over 13 bases. CDR3 length equals 14 residues. With V trimmed by 8 bases and J by 9 bases, 10 bases remained unmatched. CDR1 is DFQATT and CDR2 is SNEGSKA in the germline V gene (reference sequence). DNA of the CDR3: TGCAGTTCACCCAGACTAGCGGGAGGATTTGAGCAGTTCTTC. It specifies CSSPRLAGGFEQFF.

The chain combines TRBV7-2 with TRBJ1-3; no firm D call. CDR3 length: 15 residues. V lost 0 bases to trimming and J lost 1 base, with 7 bases between them. Germline assignment: CDR1 SGHTA and CDR2 FQGNSA. CDR3 sequence reads: CASSLAGGSGNTIYF. The DNA for the CDR3 is TGTGCCAGCAGCTTAGCGGGAGGGTCTGGAAACACCATATATTTT.

The chain uses TRBV30 and TRBJ2-4, with 7 bases lining up with TRBD2. This CDR3 is 14 amino acids long. Germline assignment: CDR1 GTSNPN and CDR2 SVGIG (reference sequence). V lost 3 bases, J lost 3 bases, and 5 bases stayed unmatched. The CDR3 sequence is CAWSWWGGKNIQYF. The CDR3 region has the DNA TGTGCCTGGAGCTGGTGGGGGGGCAAAAACATTCAGTACTTC.